This entry lists 23 T cell receptor beta chains sequenced from one sample in a study of blood T cell repertoires in COVID-19. TCRdb keeps only in-frame clones here, not all; method: immunoSEQ multiplex PCR. Among about 390,000 clones listed, 80% to 90% were seen once. Material for sequencing was PBMCs or T cells enriched from blood (not recorded which). The origin of the receptors is a woman in her fifties or sixties who had recovered from COVID-19.

The rearrangement uses TRBV2 and TRBJ1-6; a possible D gene is TRBD1 (6 bases). There are 14 residues in the CDR3. V lost 9 bases to trimming and J lost 6 bases, with 15 bases between them. Germline V CDR1 and CDR2: SNHLY, FYNNEI. Written as DNA, the CDR3 is TGTGCCAGTGGGGGGGGGCAGGTTAATTCACCCCTCCACTTT. Translated, it gives CASGGGQVNSPLHF.

This sequence joins TRBV5-4 and TRBJ1-3; 9 bases agree with TRBD1. Germline CDR1 and CDR2: SGHNT and YYREEE (reference sequence). Trimming cost V 3 bases and J 0 bases; bases outside gene matches: 10. This CDR3 is 18 amino acids long. The CDR3 DNA reads as TGTGCCAGCAGCTGGGGACCGGGACAGGGACACTCTGGAAACACCATATATTTT. Its translation is CASSWGPGQGHSGNTIYF. Together with reference TRBV5-4 and TRBJ1-3, the CDR3 gives the full variable domain: ETGVTQSPTHLIKTRGQQVTLRCSSQSGHNTVSWYQQALGQGPQFIFQYYREEENGRGNFPPRFSGLQFPNYSSELNVNALELDDSALYLCASSWGPGQGHSGNTIYFGEGSWLTVV.

The chain uses TRBV27 and TRBJ2-7; TRBD1 agrees at 7 bases. The CDR3 runs to 13 residues. CDR1 MNHEY and CDR2 SMNVEV come from the germline V gene (reference sequence). V lost 7 bases and J lost 2; bases outside the gene matches: 5. This CDR3 reads CASKGTATYEQYF. CDR3 nucleotides: TGTGCCAGCAAGGGGACAGCGACCTACGAGCAGTACTTC.

The J gene is TRBJ2-2, the V gene TRBV4-3; 13 positions agree with TRBD2. The ends lost 6 bases at V and 4 bases at J; junction bases unmatched: 11. The CDR3 runs to 18 residues. Germline CDR1 and CDR2: LGHNA and YSLEER. CDR3 protein: CASSRIDRLAGGTGELFF. The CDR3 region has the DNA TGCGCCAGCAGTCGCATTGACCGACTAGCGGGGGGCACCGGGGAGCTGTTTTTT.

The genes are TRBV3-1 (or the pseudogene TRBV3-2) and TRBJ1-5; D is perhaps TRBD1 (6 bases). With 4 bases removed from V and 6 bases from J, the gap between germline ends came to 10 bases. This CDR3 has 13 residues. CDR1 LGHDT and CDR2 YNNKEL come from the germline V gene (reference sequence). In DNA form, the CDR3 reads TGTGCCAGCAGCCGTACGGACAGTCAGCCCCAGCATTTT. This encodes CASSRTDSQPQHF.

V gene TRBV7-9 combines with J gene TRBJ2-7, with D possibly TRBD1 on 6 matching bases. Trimming pared 1 base from V and 5 bases from J, leaving 15 bases between. CDR1 and CDR2 from the germline V gene are SEHNR and FQNEAQ (reference sequence). The CDR3 consists of 15 residues. The CDR3 region has the DNA TGTGCCAGCAGCTTAGGTCTGGGGGCAGGGGACGAGCAGTACTTC. This translates into CASSLGLGAGDEQYF. The complete variable domain, with remaining parts taken from reference TRBV7-9 and TRBJ2-7, reads DTGVSQNPRHKITKRGQNVTFRCDPISEHNRLYWYRQTLGQGPEFLTYFQNEAQLEKSRLLSDRFSAERPKGSFSTLEIQRTEQGDSAMYLCASSLGLGAGDEQYFGPGTRLTVT.

The V call is TRBV19, the J call TRBJ1-2; TRBD1 matches 7 bases. The CDR3 has 15 residues. Germline CDR1 LNHDA, CDR2 SQIVND (reference sequence). After removal of 8 bases from V and 4 bases from J, the junction contained 13 bases not matched to a gene. CDR3 loop: CASRPPGQGGYGYTF. CDR3 coding DNA: TGTGCCAGTCGACCCCCCGGGCAGGGGGGCTATGGCTACACCTTC.

CDR3 residues: CASSATGGWNEAFF. The DNA of the CDR3 is TGTGCCAGCTCAGCGACAGGGGGATGGAATGAAGCTTTCTTT. The V and J genes are TRBV18 and TRBJ1-1; TRBD1 aligns across 9 bases. The CDR3 contains 14 residues. The germline V gene encodes CDR1 KGHSH and CDR2 LQKENI. V lost 5 bases, J lost 7 bases, and 8 bases stayed unmatched.

The V gene is TRBV3-1 (or the pseudogene TRBV3-2), the J gene TRBJ1-2; TRBD1 matches at 9 bases. The germline V gene has CDR1 LGHDT and CDR2 YNNKEL (reference sequence). V shed 4 bases and J 7 bases; nucleotides not matched to a gene: 4. CDR3 length: 13 amino acids. For the CDR3, the DNA is TGTGCCAGCAGCCCCAGACAGGGGGTTGGCTACACCTTC. Protein product: CASSPRQGVGYTF.

This chain joins TRBV5-1 and TRBJ2-1; possible D gene TRBD2, 6 bases. Trimming shortened V by 4 bases and J by 8 bases, and 19 bases separated the two germline ends. Germline CDR1 reads SGHRS; CDR2 reads YFSETQ. This CDR3 has 15 residues. In nucleotides, the CDR3 is TGCGCCAGCAGCCCCTCAGGCACTAGCTTGGATGAGCAGTTCTTC. Translation gives CASSPSGTSLDEQFF. The full variable domain, rest sourced from reference TRBV5-1 and TRBJ2-1, is KAGVTQTPRYLIKTRGQQVTLSCSPISGHRSVSWYQQTPGQGLQFLFEYFSETQRNKGNFPGRFSGRQFSNSRSEMNVSTLELGDSALYLCASSPSGTSLDEQFFGPGTRLTVL.

This rearrangement joins TRBV5-1 to TRBJ1-2; weak D call: TRBD1 (6 bases). V was clipped by 5 bases and J by 7 bases, with 18 bases between them. Germline CDR1 is SGHRS and CDR2 is YFSETQ. The CDR3 sequence is 14 residues long. Written as DNA, the CDR3 is TGCGCCAGCAGGCGGGACATCGGGGGGTCTGGCTACACCTTC. This gives the protein CASRRDIGGSGYTF.

This chain joins TRBV25-1 and TRBJ2-3; D gene ambiguous. The CDR3 is 11 amino acids. In germline, CDR1 is MGHDK, CDR2 SYGVNS. V lost 5 bases to trimming and J lost 6 bases, with 6 bases between them. The CDR3 coding sequence is TGTGCCAGCAGTCAGGTGGATACGCAGTATTTT. Protein sequence: CASSQVDTQYF.

The J gene is TRBJ1-1, the V gene TRBV2, with a possible D match to TRBD1 (5 bases). In germline, CDR1 is SNHLY, CDR2 FYNNEI. The CDR3 runs 14 residues. V dropped 7 bases and J dropped 1 base, with 13 bases sitting between them. The CDR3: CASTQETANTEAFF. CDR3 DNA sequence: TGTGCCAGCACCCAAGAGACAGCGAACACTGAAGCTTTCTTT.

Concerning this clone: Different DNA sequences within this sample yield the same CDR3. The V gene is TRBV5-1, the J gene TRBJ2-7; 8 bases match TRBD2. CDR1 is SGHRS, CDR2 YFSETQ, per germline. Trimming at V came to 0 bases and at J to 2 bases, leaving 1 base not matched to a gene. The CDR3 length is 14 residues. The CDR3 reads CASSLGGGTYEQYF. In nucleotides, the CDR3 is TGCGCCAGCAGCTTGGGCGGGGGGACCTACGAGCAGTACTTC.

V usage is TRBV10-2 and J usage is TRBJ2-3, with 8 positions matching TRBD2. The CDR3 is made up of 14 amino acids. Trimming at V came to 1 base and at J to 8 bases, leaving 5 bases not matched to a gene. From germline, CDR1 is WSHSY and CDR2 SAAADI. CDR3 in DNA: TGCGCCAGCAGTGAGTTTTCGGGGGGGCCTACGCAGTATTTT. Its translation is CASSEFSGGPTQYF.

The chain recombines TRBV5-1 with TRBJ1-1; D not certain. The germline V gene encodes CDR1 SGHRS and CDR2 YFSETQ. The CDR3 contains 17 residues. V was trimmed by 4 bases and J by 4 bases, leaving 23 bases between them. The CDR3: CASSTTALLAGSTEAFF. Written as DNA, the CDR3 is TGCGCCAGCAGCACCACCGCCCTTTTGGCCGGGAGCACTGAAGCTTTCTTT.

The chain uses TRBV7-2 and TRBJ1-2; D gene ambiguous. V gave up 6 bases and J gave up 3 bases, with 8 bases separating them. The germline gives CDR1 SGHTA, CDR2 FQGNSA. The length of the CDR3 is 12 residues. Here the CDR3 DNA reads TGTGCCAGCAGTGGCGGATACTATGGCTACACCTTC. As protein: CASSGGYYGYTF.

This chain uses TRBV4-3 with TRBJ1-1; D unresolved. CDR1 is LGHNA, CDR2 YSLEER, per germline. This CDR3 is 14 amino acids long. Trimming took off 1 base at V and 10 bases at J, with 16 bases between the two ends. CDR3 coding DNA: TGCGCCAGCAGCCAAGCTGTGGAGAGATCGGCAGCTTTCTTT. Its translation: CASSQAVERSAAFF.

The chain links TRBV19 to TRBJ1-4; D is unclear. V lost 6 bases, J lost 5 bases, and 10 bases lay in between. This CDR3 has 13 amino acids. Looked up from germline, CDR1 is LNHDA and CDR2 is SQIVND (reference sequence). CDR3 protein: CASRWAENEKLFF. DNA for the CDR3: TGTGCCAGTAGATGGGCAGAAAATGAAAAACTGTTTTTT.

The J gene is TRBJ1-6, the V gene TRBV6-6; 9 bases align to TRBD1. Germline CDR1 reads MNHNY; CDR2 reads SVGAGI (reference sequence). The junction had 8 bases not matched to a gene; V was cut back by 6 bases and J by 5 bases. The CDR3 is 16 residues long. The chain's CDR3 is CASRARQGDDNSPLHF. The CDR3 DNA sequence: TGTGCCAGCAGGGCCCGACAGGGGGACGATAATTCACCCCTCCACTTT.

A single count supports this clone. The chain combines TRBV5-1 with TRBJ2-3; D is uncertain. CDR3 size: 13 residues. The ends were cut back, 5 bases at V and 0 bases at J, with 7 bases in the middle. CDR1 and CDR2 (germline): SGHRS, YFSETQ. This CDR3 reads CASRLTSTDTQYF. The CDR3 DNA follows: TGCGCCAGCAGGTTAACTAGCACAGATACGCAGTATTTT.

The chain is built from TRBV6-5 and TRBJ2-7, with TRBD2 matching over 9 bases. With V trimmed by 7 bases and J by 2 bases, 6 bases remained unmatched. The CDR3 spans 14 residues. CDR1 is MNHEY, CDR2 SVGAGI, per germline. CDR3 nucleotides: TGTGCCAGCAATTTAGCGGGGGCAACCTACGAGCAGTACTTC. Its translation: CASNLAGATYEQYF.

This chain joins TRBV12-5 and TRBJ2-3; D is undetermined. Germline V gene data show CDR1 as LGHNT and CDR2 as FRNRAP. This CDR3 is built from 12 residues. V gave up 6 bases and J gave up 6 bases, with 10 bases separating them. The CDR3 protein is CASGPHEDTQYF. The CDR3 DNA reads TGTGCTAGTGGCCCCCACGAGGATACGCAGTATTTT.